What follows is one T cell receptor (beta chain) and its context. Its antigen is as yet unknown. The CDR3 extends over 14 amino acids. The germline V gene encodes CDR1 SGHTA and CDR2 FQGNSA. Trimming cost V 5 bases and J 2 bases, with 12 bases left between them. These data belong to a study of cytomegalovirus exposure and HLA in healthy donors. Notes on the study in general: Reports showed the classifier diagnosing cytomegalovirus status with high specificity and sensitivity. Roughly uniform depth of sequencing across donors was assumed in presence/absence analyses. Looking again later, the authors saw that most CMV-associated TCR beta chains seemed HLA-restricted. Generally TCR sequences proved uncommon, though certain public TCRs appeared in numerous donors.

13 Jbeta primers and 60 Vbeta primers were used for the PCR. Profiled with immunoSEQ multiplex PCR; TCRdb holds only in-frame clones, not every one. The specimen's table records 45,000 to 70,000 clones. The rearrangement links TRBV7-2 to TRBJ1-2; tentative D call: TRBD1 (6 bases). Sequences were obtained from PBMCs. The receptor was derived from a woman aged 25 to 45 in good health and CMV-seropositive. In DNA form, the CDR3 reads TGTGCCAGCAGCCTAACGGACAGCAACTATGGCTACACCTTC. It is translated as CASSLTDSNYGYTF. The complete variable domain, with remaining parts taken from reference TRBV7-2 and TRBJ1-2, reads GAGVSQSPSNKVTEKGKDVELRCDPISGHTALYWYRQSLGQGLEFLIYFQGNSAPDKSGLPSDRFSAERTGGSVSTLTIQRTQQEDSAVYLCASSLTDSNYGYTFGSGTRLTVV.